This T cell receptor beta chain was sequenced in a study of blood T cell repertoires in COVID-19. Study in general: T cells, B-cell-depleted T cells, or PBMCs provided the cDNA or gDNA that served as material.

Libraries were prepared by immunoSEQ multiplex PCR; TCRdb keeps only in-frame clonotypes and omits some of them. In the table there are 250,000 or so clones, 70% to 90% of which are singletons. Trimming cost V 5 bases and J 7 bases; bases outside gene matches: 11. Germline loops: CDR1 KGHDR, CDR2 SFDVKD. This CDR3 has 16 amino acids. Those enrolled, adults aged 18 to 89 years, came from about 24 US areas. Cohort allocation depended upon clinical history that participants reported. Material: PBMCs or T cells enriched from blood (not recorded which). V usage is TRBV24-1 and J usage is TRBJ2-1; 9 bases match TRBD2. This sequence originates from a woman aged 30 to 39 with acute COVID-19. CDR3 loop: CATSVQPGLAENEQFF. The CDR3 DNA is TGTGCCACCAGTGTCCAACCGGGACTAGCCGAAAATGAGCAGTTCTTC.